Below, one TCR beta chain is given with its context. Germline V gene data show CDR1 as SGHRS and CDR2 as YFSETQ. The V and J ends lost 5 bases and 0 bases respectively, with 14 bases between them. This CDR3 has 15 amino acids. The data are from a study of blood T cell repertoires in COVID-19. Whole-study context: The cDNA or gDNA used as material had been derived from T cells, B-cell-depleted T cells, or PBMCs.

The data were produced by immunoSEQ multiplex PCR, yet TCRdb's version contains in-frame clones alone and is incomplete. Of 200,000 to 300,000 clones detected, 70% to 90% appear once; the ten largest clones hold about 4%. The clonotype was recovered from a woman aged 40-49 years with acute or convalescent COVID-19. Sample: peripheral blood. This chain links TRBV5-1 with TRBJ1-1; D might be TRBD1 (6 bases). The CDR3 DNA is TGCGCCAGCAGGCCTCCGGGACACCTGAACACTGAAGCTTTCTTT. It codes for CASRPPGHLNTEAFF.